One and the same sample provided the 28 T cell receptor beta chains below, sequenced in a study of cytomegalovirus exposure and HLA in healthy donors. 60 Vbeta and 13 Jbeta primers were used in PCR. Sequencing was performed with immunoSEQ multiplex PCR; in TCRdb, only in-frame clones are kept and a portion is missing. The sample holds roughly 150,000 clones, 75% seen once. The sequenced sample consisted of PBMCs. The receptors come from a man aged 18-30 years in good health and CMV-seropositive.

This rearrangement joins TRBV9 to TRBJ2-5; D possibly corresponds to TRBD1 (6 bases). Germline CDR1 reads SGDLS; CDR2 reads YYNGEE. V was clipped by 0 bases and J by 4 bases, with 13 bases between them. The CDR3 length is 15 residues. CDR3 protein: CASSVEQGQGETQYF. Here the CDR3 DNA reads TGTGCCAGCAGCGTAGAACAGGGCCAAGGAGAGACCCAGTACTTC. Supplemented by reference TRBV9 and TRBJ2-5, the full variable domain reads DSGVTQTPKHLITATGQRVTLRCSPRSGDLSVYWYQQSLDQGLQFLIQYYNGEERAKGNILERFSAQQFPDLHSELNLSSLELGDSALYFCASSVEQGQGETQYFGPGTRLLVL.

The CDR3 DNA reads as TGTGCCAGCAGCTTAAGCGCAAGCCTAAACACAAGAGGGGGCGGGTGGCCTGAAGCTTTCTTT. This translates into CASSLSASLNTRGGGWPEAFF. The chain combines TRBV9 with TRBJ1-1, with 7 bases lining up with TRBD1. J gave up 6 bases and V 4 bases, and 30 bases lay outside the gene matches. CDR3 length: 21 amino acids. In germline, CDR1 is SGDLS, CDR2 YYNGEE.

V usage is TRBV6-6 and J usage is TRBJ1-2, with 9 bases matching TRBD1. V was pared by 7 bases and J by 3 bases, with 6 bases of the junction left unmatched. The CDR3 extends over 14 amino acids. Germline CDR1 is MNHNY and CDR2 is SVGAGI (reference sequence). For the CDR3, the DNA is TGTGCCAGCATCGGGACAGGGAGAGACTATGGCTACACCTTC. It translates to CASIGTGRDYGYTF.

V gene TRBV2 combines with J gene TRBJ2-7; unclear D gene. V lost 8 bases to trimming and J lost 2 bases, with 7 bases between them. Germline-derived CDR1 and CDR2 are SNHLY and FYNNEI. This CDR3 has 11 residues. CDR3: CASSLAYEQYF. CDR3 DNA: TGTGCCAGCTCCCTTGCCTACGAGCAGTACTTC.

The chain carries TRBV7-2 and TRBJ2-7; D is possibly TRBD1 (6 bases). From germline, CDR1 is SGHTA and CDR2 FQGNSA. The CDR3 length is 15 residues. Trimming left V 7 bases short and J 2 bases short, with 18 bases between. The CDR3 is CASNTFTGSPYEQYF. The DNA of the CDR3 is TGTGCCAGCAACACTTTCACAGGGTCCCCCTACGAGCAGTACTTC.

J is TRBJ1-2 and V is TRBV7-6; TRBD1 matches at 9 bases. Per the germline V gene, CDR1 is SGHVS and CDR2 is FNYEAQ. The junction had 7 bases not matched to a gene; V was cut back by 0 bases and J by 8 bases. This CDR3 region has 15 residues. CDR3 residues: CASSLATGGAVGYTF. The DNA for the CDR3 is TGTGCCAGCAGCTTAGCCACAGGGGGCGCAGTAGGCTACACCTTC. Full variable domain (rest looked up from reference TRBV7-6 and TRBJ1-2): GAGVSQSPRYKVTKRGQDVALRCDPISGHVSLYWYRQALGQGPEFLTYFNYEAQQDKSGLPNDRFSAERPEGSISTLTIQRTEQRDSAMYRCASSLATGGAVGYTFGSGTRLTVV.

CDR3 sequence: CASSDSQGSTYEQYF. In nucleotides, the CDR3 is TGCGCCAGCAGTGATAGCCAGGGATCGACCTACGAGCAGTACTTC. The chain uses TRBV10-2 and TRBJ2-7; D possibly corresponds to TRBD1 (5 bases). The CDR3 has 15 residues. Germline CDR1 and CDR2: WSHSY and SAAADI. V lost 3 bases and J lost 2, with 14 bases in between.

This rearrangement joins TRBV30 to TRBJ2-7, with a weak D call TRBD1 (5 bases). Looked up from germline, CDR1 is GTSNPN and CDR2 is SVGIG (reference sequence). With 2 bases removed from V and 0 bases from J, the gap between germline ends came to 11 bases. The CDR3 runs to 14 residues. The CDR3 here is CAWSITGFSYEQYF. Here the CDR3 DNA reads TGTGCCTGGAGTATAACAGGTTTCTCCTACGAGCAGTACTTC. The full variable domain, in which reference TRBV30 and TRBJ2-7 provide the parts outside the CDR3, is SQTIHQWPATLVQPVGSPLSLECTVEGTSNPNLYWYRQAAGRGLQLLFYSVGIGQISSEVPQNLSASRPQDRQFILSSKKLLLSDSGFYLCAWSITGFSYEQYFGPGTRLTVT.

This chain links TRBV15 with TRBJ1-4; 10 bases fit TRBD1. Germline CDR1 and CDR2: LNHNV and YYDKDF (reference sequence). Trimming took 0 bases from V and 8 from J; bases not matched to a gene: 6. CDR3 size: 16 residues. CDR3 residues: CATSREKGQGSEKLFF. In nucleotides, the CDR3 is TGTGCCACCAGCAGAGAAAAGGGACAGGGGAGCGAAAAACTGTTTTTT.

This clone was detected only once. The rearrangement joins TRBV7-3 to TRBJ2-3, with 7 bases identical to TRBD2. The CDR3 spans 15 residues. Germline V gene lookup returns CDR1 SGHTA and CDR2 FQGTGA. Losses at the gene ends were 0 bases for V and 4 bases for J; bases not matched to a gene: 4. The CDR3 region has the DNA TGTGCCAGCAGCTTAACTCGGGAGGCAGCAGATACGCAGTATTTT. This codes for CASSLTREAADTQYF.

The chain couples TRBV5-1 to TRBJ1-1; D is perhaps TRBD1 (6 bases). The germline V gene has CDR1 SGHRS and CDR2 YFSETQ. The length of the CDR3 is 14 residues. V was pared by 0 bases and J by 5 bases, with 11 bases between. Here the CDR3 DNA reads TGCGCCAGCAGCTTGGAACAGGGAAGGACTGAAGCTTTCTTT. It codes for CASSLEQGRTEAFF.

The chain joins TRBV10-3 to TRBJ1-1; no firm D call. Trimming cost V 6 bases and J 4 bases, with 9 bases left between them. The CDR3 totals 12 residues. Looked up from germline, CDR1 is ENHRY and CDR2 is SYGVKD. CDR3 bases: TGTGCCATCAGCCCCGGTCCCACTGAAGCTTTCTTT. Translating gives CAISPGPTEAFF.

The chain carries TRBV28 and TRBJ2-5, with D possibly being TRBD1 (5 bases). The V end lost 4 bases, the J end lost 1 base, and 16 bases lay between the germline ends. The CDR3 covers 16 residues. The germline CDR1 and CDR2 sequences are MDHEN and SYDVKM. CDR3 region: CASSSDRLRAQETQYF. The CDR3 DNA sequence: TGTGCCAGCAGTTCCGACCGGCTCAGGGCCCAAGAGACCCAGTACTTC.

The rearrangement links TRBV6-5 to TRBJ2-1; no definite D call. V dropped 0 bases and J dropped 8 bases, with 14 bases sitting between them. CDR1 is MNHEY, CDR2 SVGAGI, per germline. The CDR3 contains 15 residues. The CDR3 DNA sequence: TGTGCCAGCAGTTACTCATTGGTAGAACGGGATGAGCAGTTCTTC. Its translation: CASSYSLVERDEQFF.

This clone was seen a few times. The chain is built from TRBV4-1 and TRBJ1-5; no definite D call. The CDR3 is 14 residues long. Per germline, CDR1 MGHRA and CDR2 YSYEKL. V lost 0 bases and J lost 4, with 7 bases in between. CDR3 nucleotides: TGCGCCAGCAGCCAAGAGGAGTGGAATCAGCCCCAGCATTTT. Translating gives CASSQEEWNQPQHF.

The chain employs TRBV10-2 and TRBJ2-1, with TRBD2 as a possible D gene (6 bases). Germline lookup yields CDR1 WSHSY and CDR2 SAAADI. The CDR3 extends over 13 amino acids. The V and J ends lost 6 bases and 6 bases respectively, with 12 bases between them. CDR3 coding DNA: TGCGCCAGCAGATCGGAGGGCAGCAATGAGCAGTTCTTC. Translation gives CASRSEGSNEQFF.

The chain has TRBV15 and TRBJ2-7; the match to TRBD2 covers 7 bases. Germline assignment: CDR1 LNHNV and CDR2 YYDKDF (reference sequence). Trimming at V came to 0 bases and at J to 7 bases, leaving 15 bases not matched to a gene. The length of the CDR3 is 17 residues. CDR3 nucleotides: TGTGCCACCAGCAGAGATCTCCTTGCGGGAGTTCTACGGGAGCAGTACTTC. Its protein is CATSRDLLAGVLREQYF.

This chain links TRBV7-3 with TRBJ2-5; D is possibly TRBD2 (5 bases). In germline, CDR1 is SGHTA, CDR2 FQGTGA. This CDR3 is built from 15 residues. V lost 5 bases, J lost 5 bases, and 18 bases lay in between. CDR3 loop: CASSPDGNGHETQYF. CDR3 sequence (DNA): TGTGCCAGCAGCCCAGACGGGAATGGCCACGAGACCCAGTACTTC.

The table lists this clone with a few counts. CDR3 loop: CASSLESRGMEQETQYF. CDR3 in DNA: TGCGCCAGCAGCTTGGAGTCGCGGGGGATGGAACAAGAGACCCAGTACTTC. The V and J genes are TRBV5-1 and TRBJ2-5; 7 bases fit TRBD2. CDR1 and CDR2 (germline): SGHRS, YFSETQ. The CDR3 is made up of 17 amino acids. J gave up 2 bases and V 0 bases, and 10 bases lay outside the gene matches.

CDR3 region: CASFPGQGAHGYTF. The DNA for the CDR3 is TGTGCCAGCTTCCCGGGACAGGGGGCACATGGCTACACCTTC. V gene TRBV28 combines with J gene TRBJ1-2; 12 bases map to TRBD1. Germline CDR1 MDHEN, CDR2 SYDVKM. After removal of 8 bases from V and 6 bases from J, the junction contained 7 bases not matched to a gene. CDR3 length: 14 residues.

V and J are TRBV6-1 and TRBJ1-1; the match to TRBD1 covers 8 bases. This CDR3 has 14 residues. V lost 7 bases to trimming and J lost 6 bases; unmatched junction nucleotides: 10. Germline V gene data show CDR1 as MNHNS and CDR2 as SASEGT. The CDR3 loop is CASTFRTGMAEAFF. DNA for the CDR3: TGTGCCAGCACATTTAGGACAGGGATGGCTGAAGCTTTCTTT.

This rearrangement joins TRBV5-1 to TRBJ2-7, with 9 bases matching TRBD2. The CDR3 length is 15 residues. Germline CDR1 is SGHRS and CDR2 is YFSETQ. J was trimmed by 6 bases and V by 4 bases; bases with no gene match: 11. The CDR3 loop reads CASSLIAGGPREQYF. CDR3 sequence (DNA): TGCGCCAGCAGCCTCATTGCGGGAGGGCCCCGCGAGCAGTACTTC. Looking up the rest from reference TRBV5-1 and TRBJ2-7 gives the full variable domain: KAGVTQTPRYLIKTRGQQVTLSCSPISGHRSVSWYQQTPGQGLQFLFEYFSETQRNKGNFPGRFSGRQFSNSRSEMNVSTLELGDSALYLCASSLIAGGPREQYFGPGTRLTVT.

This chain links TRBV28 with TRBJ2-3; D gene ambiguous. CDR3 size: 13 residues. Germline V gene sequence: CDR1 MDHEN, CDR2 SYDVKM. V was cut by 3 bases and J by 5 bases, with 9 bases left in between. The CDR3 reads CASSFDFEDTQYF. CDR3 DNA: TGTGCCAGCAGTTTCGACTTCGAAGATACGCAGTATTTT. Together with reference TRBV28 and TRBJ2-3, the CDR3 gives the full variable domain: DVKVTQSSRYLVKRTGEKVFLECVQDMDHENMFWYRQDPGLGLRLIYFSYDVKMKEKGDIPEGYSVSREKKERFSLILESASTNQTSMYLCASSFDFEDTQYFGPGTRLTVL.

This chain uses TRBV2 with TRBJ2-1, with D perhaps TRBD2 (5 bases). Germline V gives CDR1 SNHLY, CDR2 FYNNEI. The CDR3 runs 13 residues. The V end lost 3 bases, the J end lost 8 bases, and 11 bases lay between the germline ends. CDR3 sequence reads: CASSDLAFDEQFF. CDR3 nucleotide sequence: TGTGCCAGCAGTGACCTAGCCTTCGATGAGCAGTTCTTC.

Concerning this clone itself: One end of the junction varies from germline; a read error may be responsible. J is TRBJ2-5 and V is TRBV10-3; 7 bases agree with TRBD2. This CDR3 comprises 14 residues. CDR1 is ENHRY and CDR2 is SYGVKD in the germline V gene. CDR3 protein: CAISESDLRGGAHF. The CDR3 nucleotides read TGTGCCATCAGTGAGTCGGACTTAAGGGGAGGGGCGCACTTC.

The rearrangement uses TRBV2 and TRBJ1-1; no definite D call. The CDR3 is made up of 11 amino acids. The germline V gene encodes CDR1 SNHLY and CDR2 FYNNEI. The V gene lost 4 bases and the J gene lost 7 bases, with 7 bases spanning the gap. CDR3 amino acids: CASSGTGEAFF. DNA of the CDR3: TGTGCCAGCAGTGGAACCGGTGAAGCTTTCTTT.

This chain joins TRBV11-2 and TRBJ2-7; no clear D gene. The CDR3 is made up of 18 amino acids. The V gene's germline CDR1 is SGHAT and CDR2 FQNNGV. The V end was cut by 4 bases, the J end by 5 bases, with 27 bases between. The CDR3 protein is CASSSSIRIGGIPDEQYF. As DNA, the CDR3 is TGTGCCAGCAGCTCGAGCATCCGAATTGGCGGCATCCCGGACGAGCAGTACTTC.

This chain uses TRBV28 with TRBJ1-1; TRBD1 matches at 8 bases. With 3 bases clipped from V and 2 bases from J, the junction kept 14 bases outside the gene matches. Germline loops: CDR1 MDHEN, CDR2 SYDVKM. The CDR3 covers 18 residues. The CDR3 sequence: CASSFPTGDSHINTEAFF. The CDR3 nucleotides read TGTGCCAGCAGTTTCCCGACAGGGGATTCCCACATTAACACTGAAGCTTTCTTT.